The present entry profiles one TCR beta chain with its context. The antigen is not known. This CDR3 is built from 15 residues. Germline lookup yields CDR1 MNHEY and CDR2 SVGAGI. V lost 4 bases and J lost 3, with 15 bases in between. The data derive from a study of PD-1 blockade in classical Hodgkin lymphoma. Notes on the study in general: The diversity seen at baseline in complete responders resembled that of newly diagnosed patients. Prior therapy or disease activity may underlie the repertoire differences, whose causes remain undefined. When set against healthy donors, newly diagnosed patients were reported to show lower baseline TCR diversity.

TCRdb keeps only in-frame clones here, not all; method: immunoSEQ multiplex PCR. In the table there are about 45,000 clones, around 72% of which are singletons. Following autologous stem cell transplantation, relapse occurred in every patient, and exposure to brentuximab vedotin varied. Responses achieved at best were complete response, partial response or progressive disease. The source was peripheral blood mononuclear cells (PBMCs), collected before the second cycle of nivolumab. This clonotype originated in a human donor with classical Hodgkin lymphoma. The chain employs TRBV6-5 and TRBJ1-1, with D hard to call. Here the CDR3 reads CASSSYSTADTEAFF. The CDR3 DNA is TGTGCCAGCAGTTCATACTCGACGGCGGACACTGAAGCTTTCTTT.